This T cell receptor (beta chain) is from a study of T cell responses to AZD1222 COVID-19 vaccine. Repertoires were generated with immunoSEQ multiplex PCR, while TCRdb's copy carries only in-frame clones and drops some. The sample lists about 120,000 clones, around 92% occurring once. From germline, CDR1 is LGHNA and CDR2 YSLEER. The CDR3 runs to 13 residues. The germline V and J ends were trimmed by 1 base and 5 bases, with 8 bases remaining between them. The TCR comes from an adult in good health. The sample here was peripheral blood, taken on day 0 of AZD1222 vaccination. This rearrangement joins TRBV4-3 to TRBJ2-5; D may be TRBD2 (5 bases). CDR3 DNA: TGCGCCAGCAGCCAAGGGCCGGGGGAGACCCAGTACTTC. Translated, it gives CASSQGPGETQYF.